The sequence of this T cell receptor beta chain was determined in a study of kidney transplant recipient with SARS-CoV-2 infection. TCRdb itself ran the reads through MiXCR, one entry per CDR3 protein. The sample has roughly 230,000 distinct CDR3 sequences, 25% to 30% seen once; the top ten hold nearly 7.5%. Germline V CDR1 and CDR2: SNHLY, FYNNEI. The CDR3 spans 13 residues. V was pared by 3 bases and J by 8 bases, with 13 bases between. This clonotype occurred many times. The clonotype comes from a male patient aged 30 to 39 who had COVID-19 and was a kidney transplant recipient. Certain T cells may be donor cells from the graft. Material: a blood sample, obtained at baseline and on roughly day 110 from a kidney transplant recipient. The chain joins TRBV2 to TRBJ1-2, with D possibly TRBD1 on 5 matching bases. The CDR3 protein is CASSDGGIGGYTF. In DNA form, the CDR3 reads TGTGCCAGCAGTGACGGGGGAATAGGAGGCTACACCTTC. Together with reference TRBV2 and TRBJ1-2, the CDR3 gives the full variable domain: EPEVTQTPSHQVTQMGQEVILRCVPISNHLYFYWYRQILGQKVEFLVSFYNNEISEKSEIFDDQFSVERPDGSNFTLKIRSTKLEDSAMYFCASSDGGIGGYTFGSGTRLTVV.